The text below deals with one T cell receptor beta chain. As yet, its antigen is unknown. This record belongs to a study of T cells in Graves' hyperthyroidism and ophthalmopathy. The CDR3 consists of 15 residues. Germline assignment: CDR1 SGDLS and CDR2 YYNGEE. The J segment lost 2 bases and the V segment lost 2 bases, leaving 3 bases of the junction unmatched. It was RNA transcripts that yielded the amplified TCR beta CDR3 regions. An initial round of RT-PCR targeting the TCR CDR3 relied on the HTBI primer set. MiXCR was run by TCRdb on the multiplex PCR reads, yielding one entry per CDR3 protein. The repertoire holds 540,000 or so distinct CDR3 sequences, with around 14% as singletons. Fresh peripheral blood, about 9.6 ml, yielded the PBMCs. Study-wide findings and caveats: Ophthalmopathy was predicted by the model a median of 6.5 months ahead of onset.

Input material: blood. The origin of this receptor is a woman in her 30s with Graves' hyperthyroidism. This chain uses TRBV9 with TRBJ2-1; 8 nucleotides match TRBD2. CDR3 nucleotide sequence: TGTGCCAGCAGCGTTGGGCGGGGGGCCTACAATGAGCAGTTCTTC. Encoded protein: CASSVGRGAYNEQFF. The variable domain in full, with the rest retrieved from reference TRBV9 and TRBJ2-1, is DSGVTQTPKHLITATGQRVTLRCSPRSGDLSVYWYQQSLDQGLQFLIQYYNGEERAKGNILERFSAQQFPDLHSELNLSSLELGDSALYFCASSVGRGAYNEQFFGPGTRLTVL.